This TCR beta chain was retrieved from a study of T-cell memory formation after mild COVID-19. Deletions cut 6 bases from V and 0 bases from J, with 14 bases between. The V gene's germline CDR1 is SGHTA and CDR2 FQGNSA. CDR3 length: 15 amino acids. The authors produced TCR alpha and TCR beta cDNA libraries with sample barcodes and UMIs by 5'RACE using constant-segment primers. A single record per CDR3 protein comes from TCRdb applying MiXCR to the 5' RACE reads. Of roughly 450,000 distinct CDR3 sequences in the sample, approximately 19% were seen once. Overall study findings and caveats: For contracting clones, CD4+ ones sat mainly in CM and EM, CD8+ in EMRA.

This clonotype has a handful of counts. No antigen is known for it. The receptor was derived from a man in his late teens or twenties who had mild COVID-19 (a few samples of this study predate the infection). Cell type and time point are not known. The sample was PBMCs or a T cell subset sorted from them (not recorded which). The gene calls are TRBV7-2 and TRBJ1-2; weak D call: TRBD1 (5 bases). For the CDR3, the DNA is TGTGCCAGCAGGGGGCGGTGGGAAGCTAACTATGGCTACACCTTC. It is translated as CASRGRWEANYGYTF.